This is a list of T cell receptor beta chains from one sample in a study of technical replicates of blood from a handful of donors. Produced via immunoSEQ multiplex PCR; TCRdb's table is partial and in-frame only. The sample has 75,000 to 95,000 clones; about 95% are singletons. The specimen was T cells isolated from PBMCs. Receptors originate from a human donor in good health. The conserved cysteine and the conserved F or W are not part of the CDR3 here.

cdr3_length: 9; v_call: TRBV19; j_call: TRBJ2-1; cdr3_aa: ASRGRNEQF
cdr3_length: 12; v_call: TRBV2; j_call: TRBJ1-3; cdr3_aa: ASEPQGSGNTIY
cdr3_length: 13; v_call: TRBV27; j_call: TRBJ1-5; cdr3_aa: ASSLQGYSNQPQH
cdr3_length: 12; v_call: TRBV2; j_call: TRBJ2-3; cdr3_aa: ASRPAGGFDTQY
cdr3_length: 12; v_call: TRBV10-3; j_call: TRBJ1-1; cdr3_aa: AISDRTGGTEAF
cdr3_length: 14; v_call: TRBV19; j_call: TRBJ2-2; cdr3_aa: ASMGLAGLRTGELF
cdr3_length: 13; v_call: TRBV5-4; j_call: TRBJ2-1; cdr3_aa: ASSFGLGGYNEQF
cdr3_length: 15; v_call: TRBV5-1; j_call: TRBJ2-6; cdr3_aa: ASSPQGPTSGANVLT
cdr3_length: 13; v_call: TRBV4-1; j_call: TRBJ1-5; cdr3_aa: ASSYDRYSNQPQH
cdr3_length: 14; v_call: TRBV15; j_call: TRBJ1-2; cdr3_aa: ATSRDLGRPNYGYT
cdr3_length: 12; v_call: TRBV5-1; j_call: TRBJ2-7; cdr3_aa: ASSSGPGHGEQY
cdr3_length: 13; v_call: TRBV11-2; j_call: TRBJ2-7; cdr3_aa: ASSSTGGNSYEQY